These 26 T cell receptor beta chains share one sample of origin, sequenced in a study of blood T cell repertoires in COVID-19 (TCRdb year 2020). Receptors were amplified or captured by the immunoSEQ multiplex PCR assay. This immuneACCESS table, as held by TCRdb, lists in-frame sequences with V and J called but not all clones. Of the missing ones, under half trace to an unresolved V gene in checked studies; the others have no known cause. A total of approximately 70,000 clones appear in this sample, roughly four fifths of them only once. About 15% of the sample is taken by the ten largest. The sample taken for sequencing was peripheral blood. These receptor sequences come from a man aged 55 to 70 with COVID-19, enrolled during active disease.

The gene calls are TRBV30 and TRBJ2-7, with TRBD1 matching 8 bases. V shed 1 base, J shed 4 bases, and the junction held 9 bases outside the gene matches. The CDR3 extends over 15 amino acids. In germline, CDR1 is GTSNPN, CDR2 SVGIG (reference sequence). CDR3 region: CAWSGGQGSMYEQYF. In DNA, the CDR3 is TGTGCCTGGAGTGGAGGACAGGGTTCAATGTACGAGCAGTACTTC.

This sequence joins TRBV18 and TRBJ1-4, with TRBD1 as a possible D gene (5 bases). CDR3 length: 14 amino acids. V was shortened by 0 bases and J by 15 bases, with 17 bases between the two germline ends. Germline V gene lookup returns CDR1 KGHSH and CDR2 LQKENI. The CDR3 DNA sequence: TGTGCCAGCTCACCACCGGGGCAGCCTGAGAGCGTGTTTTTT. Its protein product is CASSPPGQPESVFF.

This chain links TRBV19 with TRBJ1-5, with D unresolved. Trimming cost V 7 bases and J 1 base, with 11 bases left between them. This CDR3 has 14 residues. The germline CDR1 and CDR2 sequences are LNHDA and SQIVND (reference sequence). The CDR3 is CASKWVESNQPQHF. As DNA, the CDR3 is TGTGCCAGTAAATGGGTGGAGAGCAATCAGCCCCAGCATTTT.

The rearrangement joins TRBV7-9 to TRBJ1-6; no clear D. Germline-derived CDR1 and CDR2 are SEHNR and FQNEAQ (reference sequence). This CDR3 spans 14 amino acids. Trimming removed 1 base from V and 7 bases from J, with 8 bases in between. The CDR3 bases are TGTGCCAGCAGCTTAGTACAGTTGAATTCACCCCTCCACTTT. This encodes CASSLVQLNSPLHF.

This CDR3 reads CASSPTSGASTDTQYF. The CDR3 nucleotides read TGTGCCAGCAGCCCGACTAGCGGGGCCTCCACAGATACGCAGTATTTT. The chain combines TRBV7-7 with TRBJ2-3, with 11 bases aligning to TRBD2. This CDR3 contains 16 residues. Germline V CDR1 and CDR2: SSHAT, FNYEAQ (reference sequence). V was clipped by 5 bases and J by 2 bases; unmatched bases: 6. The full variable domain, with the rest looked up from reference TRBV7-7 and TRBJ2-3, is GAGVSQSPRYKVTKRGQDVTLRCDPISSHATLYWYQQALGQGPEFLTYFNYEAQPDKSGLPSDRFSAERPEGSISTLTIQRTEQRDSAMYRCASSPTSGASTDTQYFGPGTRLTVL.

In DNA form, the CDR3 reads TGTGCCAGCAGCTTGGCCGGGGGGGATACGCAGTATTTT. Encoded protein: CASSLAGGDTQYF. The chain couples TRBV5-6 to TRBJ2-3, with 7 bases matching TRBD2. This CDR3 contains 13 residues. Germline assignment: CDR1 SGHDT and CDR2 YYEEEE. With 0 bases clipped from V and 6 bases from J, the junction kept 1 base outside the gene matches. The full variable domain, its missing parts supplied by reference TRBV5-6 and TRBJ2-3, is DAGVTQSPTHLIKTRGQQVTLRCSPKSGHDTVSWYQQALGQGPQFIFQYYEEEERQRGNFPDRFSGHQFPNYSSELNVNALLLGDSALYLCASSLAGGDTQYFGPGTRLTVL.

The chain uses TRBV29-1 and TRBJ2-5, with D tentatively TRBD2 (5 bases). Between the trimmed V and J ends, which lost 1 base and 5 bases, there was a span of 8 bases. Germline values: CDR1 SQVTM, CDR2 ANQGSEA. The CDR3 consists of 12 residues. The CDR3 DNA is TGCAGCGTTGAAGTGTGGGAGGAGACCCAGTACTTC. Translating it yields CSVEVWEETQYF.

V and J are TRBV5-1 and TRBJ1-1; D is perhaps TRBD1 (5 bases). The V and J ends lost 1 base and 3 bases respectively, with 19 bases between them. This CDR3 has 17 residues. Germline V gene lookup returns CDR1 SGHRS and CDR2 YFSETQ. CDR3 region: CASSLRFRTGKDTEAFF. CDR3 nucleotides: TGCGCCAGCAGCTTGAGGTTTAGAACAGGTAAAGACACTGAAGCTTTCTTT.

The chain carries TRBV30 and TRBJ2-1, with unresolved D. Looked up from germline, CDR1 is GTSNPN and CDR2 is SVGIG (reference sequence). The CDR3 consists of 15 residues. The V gene lost 5 bases and the J gene lost 6 bases, with 20 bases spanning the gap. The CDR3 coding sequence is TGTGCCTGGCTTCCTCGACTGGCCTCCGGCAATGAGCAGTTCTTC. It translates to CAWLPRLASGNEQFF.

The J gene is TRBJ2-4, the V gene TRBV12-3 or TRBV12-4, with unresolved D. Trimming took off 2 bases at V and 0 bases at J, with 2 bases between the two ends. CDR3 length: 13 amino acids. The CDR3 protein is CASSLLAKNIQYF. The CDR3 region has the DNA TGTGCCAGCAGTTTACTAGCCAAAAACATTCAGTACTTC.

V gene TRBV3-1 (or the pseudogene TRBV3-2) combines with J gene TRBJ2-2, with 7 bases identical to TRBD2. Germline V gene sequence: CDR1 LGHDT, CDR2 YNNKEL (reference sequence). The CDR3 length is 14 residues. Germline trimming cut 4 bases from V and 4 bases from J; bases unmatched to any gene: 3. Written as DNA, the CDR3 is TGTGCCAGCAGCCCGCCGGGAGGCACCGGGGAGCTGTTTTTT. It codes for CASSPPGGTGELFF.

V gene TRBV7-9 combines with J gene TRBJ1-2; D is perhaps TRBD1 (6 bases). The V and J ends lost 5 bases and 8 bases respectively, with 21 bases between them. Germline V gene sequence: CDR1 SEHNR, CDR2 FQNEAQ (reference sequence). The CDR3 has 15 residues. The CDR3 DNA reads as TGTGCCAGCAGCGAGGCAGGGGCCCTCGAAAGAGGCTACACCTTC. Residues: CASSEAGALERGYTF. Full variable domain (outside the CDR3, taken from reference TRBV7-9 and TRBJ1-2): DTGVSQNPRHKITKRGQNVTFRCDPISEHNRLYWYRQTLGQGPEFLTYFQNEAQLEKSRLLSDRFSAERPKGSFSTLEIQRTEQGDSAMYLCASSEAGALERGYTFGSGTRLTVV.

The chain joins TRBV15 to TRBJ2-1, with a weak D call TRBD2 (5 bases). Germline CDR1 is LNHNV and CDR2 is YYDKDF (reference sequence). V lost 3 bases, J lost 5 bases, and 17 bases lay in between. The CDR3 length is 16 residues. Here the CDR3 reads CATSSRGLPPDNEQFF. CDR3 nucleotides: TGTGCCACCAGCAGTAGAGGGTTGCCCCCCGACAATGAGCAGTTCTTC. Looking up the rest from reference TRBV15 and TRBJ2-1 gives the full variable domain: DAMVIQNPRYQVTQFGKPVTLSCSQTLNHNVMYWYQQKSSQAPKLLFHYYDKDFNNEADTPDNFQSRRPNTSFCFLDIRSPGLGDTAMYLCATSSRGLPPDNEQFFGPGTRLTVL.

This sequence joins TRBV6-1 and TRBJ2-5, with TRBD2 as a possible D gene (7 bases). The V end was cut by 1 base, the J end by 1 base, with 10 bases between. The germline V gene encodes CDR1 MNHNS and CDR2 SASEGT. The CDR3 loop spans 15 amino acids. CDR3 amino acids: CASSEGGGVQETQYF. The CDR3 DNA reads TGTGCCAGCAGTGAAGGAGGGGGGGTCCAAGAGACCCAGTACTTC.

About this clone itself: The sample holds other DNA sequences that translate to the same CDR3. The gene calls are TRBV28 and TRBJ1-1; the D gene is possibly TRBD1 (5 bases). The ends were cut back, 5 bases at V and 1 base at J, with 14 bases in the middle. There are 15 residues in the CDR3. Germline assignment: CDR1 MDHEN and CDR2 SYDVKM. Here the CDR3 reads CASSPRGGGNTEAFF. The CDR3 bases are TGTGCCAGCAGTCCCCGTGGGGGGGGGAACACTGAAGCTTTCTTT.

The chain is built from TRBV24-1 and TRBJ1-6; possible D gene TRBD1, 6 bases. The CDR3 is 13 amino acids. Germline V gives CDR1 KGHDR, CDR2 SFDVKD. With 10 bases removed from V and 4 bases from J, the gap between germline ends came to 10 bases. Written as DNA, the CDR3 is TGTGCCACTCAGGGGACGTATAATTCACCCCTCCACTTT. It specifies CATQGTYNSPLHF.

J is TRBJ1-6 and V is TRBV28; TRBD1 agrees at 7 bases. J was trimmed by 6 bases and V by 5 bases; bases with no gene match: 4. Germline V gene data show CDR1 as MDHEN and CDR2 as SYDVKM. The CDR3 spans 14 residues. The CDR3 nucleotides read TGTGCCAGCAGTCCCGGACAGGCTAATTCACCCCTCCACTTT. Its translation is CASSPGQANSPLHF. Full variable domain (outside the CDR3, taken from reference TRBV28 and TRBJ1-6): DVKVTQSSRYLVKRTGEKVFLECVQDMDHENMFWYRQDPGLGLRLIYFSYDVKMKEKGDIPEGYSVSREKKERFSLILESASTNQTSMYLCASSPGQANSPLHFGNGTRLTVT.

This clone came up a few times. This chain links TRBV2 with TRBJ1-1; D remains ambiguous. V lost 6 bases to trimming and J lost 1 base, with 9 bases between them. Germline CDR1 SNHLY, CDR2 FYNNEI. The CDR3 is 13 amino acids. In nucleotides, the CDR3 is TGTGCCAGCAGCACGGGAGGGAACACTGAAGCTTTCTTT. Translated, it gives CASSTGGNTEAFF.

The chain couples TRBV29-1 to TRBJ2-1, with TRBD1 matching over 8 bases. V trimming: 8 bases; J trimming: 1 base; junction bases outside the gene matches: 7. This CDR3 comprises 14 residues. Germline V gives CDR1 SQVTM, CDR2 ANQGSEA. This CDR3 reads CSLLGQASYNEQFF. The CDR3 DNA is TGCAGCCTGCTGGGACAGGCGTCCTACAATGAGCAGTTCTTC.

The CDR3, as DNA: TGTGCCAGCAGCCCCGGGGCCCGGGACAGGAAAAAACTGTTTTTT. Translating gives CASSPGARDRKKLFF. This rearrangement joins TRBV11-2 to TRBJ1-4, with TRBD1 matching 8 bases. Germline values: CDR1 SGHAT, CDR2 FQNNGV. This CDR3 is built from 15 residues. Losses at the gene ends were 5 bases for V and 9 bases for J; bases not matched to a gene: 11. The entire variable domain, with the rest obtained from reference TRBV11-2 and TRBJ1-4, is as follows: EAGVAQSPRYKIIEKRQSVAFWCNPISGHATLYWYQQILGQGPKLLIQFQNNGVVDDSQLPKDRFSAERLKGVDSTLKIQPAKLEDSAVYLCASSPGARDRKKLFFGSGTQLSVL.

This rearrangement joins TRBV11-3 to TRBJ2-5; tentative D call: TRBD1 (5 bases). Trimming shortened V by 1 base and J by 5 bases, and 8 bases separated the two germline ends. The germline gives CDR1 SGHNT, CDR2 YENEEA. The CDR3 extends over 13 amino acids. The CDR3 loop is CASSLAGRETQYF. DNA of the CDR3: TGTGCCAGCAGCTTAGCAGGGCGGGAGACCCAGTACTTC.

The chain carries TRBV5-1 and TRBJ1-4; D unresolved. Per the germline V gene, CDR1 is SGHRS and CDR2 is YFSETQ. CDR3 length equals 13 residues. The V end lost 4 bases, the J end lost 10 bases, and 14 bases lay between the germline ends. Here the CDR3 reads CASSLEWQAKLFF. The CDR3 DNA follows: TGCGCCAGCAGCCTGGAGTGGCAGGCAAAACTGTTTTTT. Full variable domain (rest looked up from reference TRBV5-1 and TRBJ1-4): KAGVTQTPRYLIKTRGQQVTLSCSPISGHRSVSWYQQTPGQGLQFLFEYFSETQRNKGNFPGRFSGRQFSNSRSEMNVSTLELGDSALYLCASSLEWQAKLFFGSGTQLSVL.

The chain is built from TRBV2 and TRBJ2-5, with D tentatively TRBD1 (7 bases). This CDR3 contains 18 residues. The V end was cut by 5 bases, the J end by 5 bases, with 27 bases between. Germline CDR1 SNHLY, CDR2 FYNNEI. CDR3 DNA: TGTGCCAGCAGTACGCCAAACCACAGGGGTGGAAGCGGGGAGACCCAGTACTTC. It yields the protein CASSTPNHRGGSGETQYF.

The chain uses TRBV28 and TRBJ1-2; maybe TRBD1 (5 bases). The CDR3 runs 15 residues. The V gene lost 1 base and the J gene lost 4 bases, with 13 bases spanning the gap. Germline CDR1 is MDHEN and CDR2 is SYDVKM. The CDR3 loop reads CASSLLVTAPYGYTF. CDR3 nucleotide sequence: TGTGCCAGCAGTTTATTGGTGACAGCTCCCTATGGCTACACCTTC.

V is TRBV3-1 (or the pseudogene TRBV3-2) and J is TRBJ1-2; D not certain. Germline V gene sequence: CDR1 LGHDT, CDR2 YNNKEL (reference sequence). V was trimmed by 3 bases and J by 6 bases, leaving 8 bases between them. The CDR3 is 12 amino acids. CDR3 sequence: CASSQRLNGYTF. The CDR3 DNA reads as TGTGCCAGCAGCCAGCGCCTTAATGGCTACACCTTC.

The chain is built from TRBV28 and TRBJ2-2, with TRBD2 matching 10 bases. CDR3 length: 14 amino acids. Germline CDR1 and CDR2: MDHEN and SYDVKM. V gave up 5 bases and J gave up 6 bases; unmatched junction bases: 3. The DNA of the CDR3 is TGTGCCAGCAGTCTAGCGGGAGACTCCGGGGAGCTGTTTTTT. Translating gives CASSLAGDSGELFF.